This entry features one T cell receptor beta chain sequence. What it recognizes is unknown. Time point reported: week 11, during vaccination. Each vaccine dose was 300 ug of mutant IDH1 20-mer peptide, with topical imiquimod. The entry originates in a study of a mutant IDH1 vaccine in newly diagnosed glioma. Whole-study context: The patients were given eight vaccinations, one each in weeks 1, 3, 5, 7, 11, 15, 19 and 23. Most patients had radiochemotherapy with temozolomide before enrollment; others had one alone.

Study observations and caveats: Changes to the top peripheral T cell clonotypes appeared unrelated to pseudoprogression.

The table came from immunoSEQ multiplex PCR; TCRdb's copy has only in-frame clones and leaves some out. There are over 55,000 clones in the sample; under 90% occur only once, and 3% to 4.5% lies in the top ten. This CDR3 contains 13 residues. The V gene's germline CDR1 is SGDLS and CDR2 YYNGEE. V was pared by 4 bases and J by 4 bases, with 11 bases between. The sequence derives from a man under 40 with glioma. This chain joins TRBV9 and TRBJ1-1, with D possibly matching TRBD1 (5 bases). This sample comprised PBMCs, obtained from a glioma patient whose treatment included an IDH1 peptide vaccine. This CDR3 is CASSPGMFTEAFF. The CDR3 bases are TGTGCCAGCAGCCCAGGGATGTTCACTGAAGCTTTCTTT.